The entry below describes one T cell receptor beta chain. Its antigen is as yet unknown. The data were taken from a study of STAT5B mutations in CD4+ large granular lymphocyte leukemia. General study findings and limits: No patients shared main leukemic clonotypes, though roughly 27% appeared at low frequency elsewhere. TRBV06-family usage was enriched in top patient clones (8/27) versus controls (2/35).

CDR3 length: 14 residues. The V gene's germline CDR1 is SGHDT and CDR2 YYEEEE. V was shortened by 4 bases and J by 3 bases, with 11 bases between the two germline ends. TCRdb's table, derived via immunoSEQ multiplex PCR, lists solely in-frame clones and lacks some. The data hold more than 30,000 clones, with around 80% observed a single time. Sequences were obtained from CD4+ T cells from blood buffy coats. This TCR derives from a human donor in good health. The chain has TRBV5-6 and TRBJ2-1; D not certain. The CDR3 reads CASSRIDLYNEQFF. The DNA of the CDR3 is TGTGCCAGCAGCAGAATAGACCTCTACAATGAGCAGTTCTTC.